The 16 T cell receptor beta chains listed next were all sequenced from one sample in a study of blood T cell repertoires in COVID-19. The data were produced by immunoSEQ multiplex PCR, yet TCRdb's version contains in-frame clones alone and is incomplete. This sample has roughly 250,000 clones, with approximately 85% found just once. The sequencing input was peripheral blood. These receptor sequences come from a human donor with COVID-19, enrolled during active disease. The donor label of this sample is uncertain.

The rearrangement links TRBV9 to TRBJ1-2; D not certain. The CDR3 is 15 residues long. Per germline, CDR1 SGDLS and CDR2 YYNGEE. Trimming took off 4 bases at V and 6 bases at J, with 19 bases between the two ends. The CDR3 DNA is TGTGCCAGCAGCCCCGCCACCGCCGGAGCTGATGGCTACACCTTC. This sequence encodes CASSPATAGADGYTF.

The chain's CDR3 is CAWRDSRVRGTEAFF. CDR3 bases: TGTGCCTGGAGGGACAGCAGGGTTAGGGGCACTGAAGCTTTCTTT. The rearrangement joins TRBV30 to TRBJ1-1, with a possible D match to TRBD1 (6 bases). With 3 bases removed from V and 4 bases from J, the gap between germline ends came to 18 bases. The CDR3 runs to 15 residues. Looked up from germline, CDR1 is GTSNPN and CDR2 is SVGIG (reference sequence).

There are a few counts of this clone. CDR3 loop: CASSLGQLNIQYF. The CDR3 coding sequence is TGTGCCAGCAGTTTGGGACAGCTAAACATTCAGTACTTC. This chain connects TRBV28 to TRBJ2-4; 7 bases agree with TRBD1. The CDR3 has 13 residues. In germline, CDR1 is MDHEN, CDR2 SYDVKM. The J segment lost 6 bases and the V segment lost 3 bases, leaving 2 bases of the junction unmatched. Full variable domain (rest looked up from reference TRBV28 and TRBJ2-4): DVKVTQSSRYLVKRTGEKVFLECVQDMDHENMFWYRQDPGLGLRLIYFSYDVKMKEKGDIPEGYSVSREKKERFSLILESASTNQTSMYLCASSLGQLNIQYFGAGTRLSVL.

This chain connects TRBV6-5 to TRBJ2-7; the match to TRBD2 covers 11 bases. The germline CDR1 and CDR2 sequences are MNHEY and SVGAGI. After removal of 6 bases from V and 4 bases from J, the junction contained 5 bases not matched to a gene. The CDR3 is 14 residues long. CDR3 in amino acids: CASRAGTSGYEQYF. DNA for the CDR3: TGTGCCAGCAGGGCCGGGACTAGCGGATACGAGCAGTACTTC.

The chain combines TRBV6-1 with TRBJ2-4, with D hard to call. The V end lost 3 bases, the J end lost 6 bases, and 9 bases lay between the germline ends. Germline V lookup: CDR1 MNHNS, CDR2 SASEGT. The CDR3 extends over 13 amino acids. Here the CDR3 DNA reads TGTGCCAGCAGTGAGCCCCCTATAAACATTCAGTACTTC. Translated: CASSEPPINIQYF.

The rearrangement joins TRBV29-1 to TRBJ2-2; D is unresolved. Germline loops: CDR1 SQVTM, CDR2 ANQGSEA. V dropped 4 bases and J dropped 5 bases, with 11 bases sitting between them. The CDR3 sequence is 13 residues long. In DNA, the CDR3 is TGCAGCGTTGTCACCACCAGGACCGGGGAGCTGTTTTTT. Translation gives CSVVTTRTGELFF.

The chain employs TRBV6-5 and TRBJ1-5; 11 positions match TRBD1. Germline trimming cut 5 bases from V and 5 bases from J; bases unmatched to any gene: 5. This CDR3 has 15 amino acids. Germline V gene data show CDR1 as MNHEY and CDR2 as SVGAGI. The CDR3 bases are TGTGCCAGCAGTAGGACGGGACAGGGGGATCAGCCCCAGCATTTT. Its protein product is CASSRTGQGDQPQHF.

The chain is built from TRBV14 and TRBJ1-1, with TRBD1 as a possible D gene (5 bases). Germline loops: CDR1 SGHDN, CDR2 FVKESK. Trimming stripped 0 bases from V and 0 bases from J, with 20 bases between. The CDR3 runs to 19 residues. The CDR3: CASSQEGTGLGLVNTEAFF. CDR3 in DNA: TGTGCCAGCAGCCAAGAGGGTACGGGACTGGGCCTTGTGAACACTGAAGCTTTCTTT. Full variable domain (rest looked up from reference TRBV14 and TRBJ1-1): EAGVTQFPSHSVIEKGQTVTLRCDPISGHDNLYWYRRVMGKEIKFLLHFVKESKQDESGMPNNRFLAERTGGTYSTLKVQPAELEDSGVYFCASSQEGTGLGLVNTEAFFGQGTRLTVV.

The chain recombines TRBV24-1 with TRBJ2-3; a possible D gene is TRBD1 (5 bases). V lost 5 bases and J 4 bases, leaving 12 bases between the germline ends. The germline V gene has CDR1 KGHDR and CDR2 SFDVKD. This CDR3 has 14 amino acids. The CDR3 sequence is CATSGSRGADTQYF. In nucleotides, the CDR3 is TGTGCCACCAGTGGAAGTAGGGGCGCAGATACGCAGTATTTT.

V usage is TRBV28 and J usage is TRBJ2-5; tentative D call: TRBD1 (6 bases). Germline loops: CDR1 MDHEN, CDR2 SYDVKM. The germline V and J ends were trimmed by 5 bases and 1 base, with 8 bases remaining between them. This CDR3 is 13 amino acids long. The CDR3 reads CASSDRTQETQYF. In DNA, the CDR3 is TGTGCCAGCAGTGACAGGACCCAAGAGACCCAGTACTTC.

This clone was recorded many times. The chain has TRBV19 and TRBJ2-3; possible D gene TRBD2, 6 bases. V lost 5 bases and J lost 4, with 10 bases in between. CDR3 length: 13 residues. Germline loops: CDR1 LNHDA, CDR2 SQIVND (reference sequence). CDR3 protein: CASSFGSPDTQYF. The CDR3 bases are TGTGCCAGTAGTTTCGGGAGTCCAGATACGCAGTATTTT.

The chain employs TRBV25-1 and TRBJ1-2; the D gene is possibly TRBD1 (6 bases). Germline V gives CDR1 MGHDK, CDR2 SYGVNS. V lost 7 bases to trimming and J lost 4 bases, with 13 bases between them. There are 13 residues in the CDR3. In DNA, the CDR3 is TGTGCCAGCATGAGGGGGGGGACCTATGGCTACACCTTC. Translation: CASMRGGTYGYTF.

The CDR3 here is CASSRDYRDRSFSNQPQHF. The CDR3, as DNA: TGTGCCAGTAGTAGGGATTACCGGGACAGGAGCTTTAGCAATCAGCCCCAGCATTTT. This chain uses TRBV19 with TRBJ1-5; 8 positions agree with TRBD1. Looked up from germline, CDR1 is LNHDA and CDR2 is SQIVND (reference sequence). V dropped 4 bases and J dropped 0; count of bases not matched to a gene: 14. CDR3 length equals 19 residues.

The chain employs TRBV5-4 and TRBJ1-2, with 8 nucleotides matching TRBD1. The CDR3 covers 16 residues. The germline V gene has CDR1 SGHNT and CDR2 YYREEE (reference sequence). Trimming at V came to 5 bases and at J to 3 bases, leaving 12 bases not matched to a gene. CDR3 region: CASRPNQGAGYYGYTF. In DNA form, the CDR3 reads TGTGCCAGCAGACCAAATCAGGGGGCAGGTTACTATGGCTACACCTTC.

This clone was seen only a few times. The chain combines TRBV18 with TRBJ2-7; D is ambiguous. The V and J ends lost 0 bases and 3 bases respectively, with 6 bases between them. This CDR3 region has 13 residues. Germline values: CDR1 KGHSH, CDR2 LQKENI. CDR3 protein: CASSPPNSYEQYF. The DNA of the CDR3 is TGTGCCAGCTCACCACCGAACAGCTACGAGCAGTACTTC. Together with reference TRBV18 and TRBJ2-7, the CDR3 gives the full variable domain: NAGVMQNPRHLVRRRGQEARLRCSPMKGHSHVYWYRQLPEEGLKFMVYLQKENIIDESGMPKERFSAEFPKEGPSILRIQQVVRGDSAAYFCASSPPNSYEQYFGPGTRLTVT.

This clone showed up just a few times. This chain links TRBV7-2 with TRBJ1-1, with unresolved D. Germline V gene lookup returns CDR1 SGHTA and CDR2 FQGNSA. The CDR3 consists of 16 residues. V lost 0 bases, J lost 5 bases, and 16 bases lay in between. The CDR3 DNA sequence: TGTGCCAGCAGCTTAGCGAGGATATCCGGGAGTACTGAAGCTTTCTTT. Amino acid sequence: CASSLARISGSTEAFF.